The rows below give T cell receptor beta chains drawn from one sample of a study of cytomegalovirus exposure and HLA in healthy donors. The data were produced by immunoSEQ multiplex PCR, yet TCRdb's version contains in-frame clones alone and is incomplete. This sample has roughly 200,000 clones, with roughly 80% found just once. Specimen: PBMCs. The receptors shown here come from a woman under 30 in good health and CMV-seronegative. Each CDR3 is given with its conserved first and last residue. A D gene is named only where the DNA matches it firmly. Some rows have no size entry. The others give once, few or many, or a class for an expanded clone.

V gene	clone size	D gene	J gene	CDR3 DNA	CDR3 protein
TRBV15	.	.	TRBJ2-3	TGTGCCACCAGCAGAGATCCCTACCAGGGCGGACGCACAGATACGCAGTATTTT	CATSRDPYQGGRTDTQYF
TRBV11-2	.	.	TRBJ1-6	TGTGCCAGCAGCTTAGGTCCTTTACGGTCACCCCTCCACTTT	CASSLGPLRSPLHF
TRBV7-9	.	TRBD2	TRBJ2-2	TGTGCCAGCAGCTACGGGGGGGCTGGTACCGGGGAGCTGTTTTTT	CASSYGGAGTGELFF
TRBV29-1	once	.	TRBJ1-5	TGCAGCGTTGAGTCAATTGTGGGACATAGCAATCAGCCCCAGCATTTT	CSVESIVGHSNQPQHF
TRBV7-2	.	.	TRBJ2-3	TGTGCCAGCAGCGTTAGTTTCGGTACGCAGTATTTT	CASSVSFGTQYF
TRBV27	once	.	TRBJ1-2	TGTGCCAGCACCCCCGCGTCATCGGGGTACTATGGCTACACCTTC	CASTPASSGYYGYTF
TRBV6-5	.	.	TRBJ2-7	TGTGCCAGCAGTTACCTCCACGAGCAGTACTTC	CASSYLHEQYF
TRBV11-2	.	TRBD1	TRBJ2-2	TGTGCCAGCAGCGCGACCCCGGGACAGGGGGGCGACACCGGGGAGCTGTTTTTT	CASSATPGQGGDTGELFF
TRBV7-8	.	.	TRBJ2-5	TGTGCCAGCAGCCTGATATTTCCCCTCTATGGTTTACAAGAGACCCAGTACTTC	CASSLIFPLYGLQETQYF
TRBV13	.	.	TRBJ1-1	TGTGCCAGCAGCTCAGGGGCGGGGGACACTGAAGCTTTCTTT	CASSSGAGDTEAFF
TRBV19	.	.	TRBJ2-3	TGTGCCACCTCGACTTGGGTGGAGACAGATACGCAGTATTTT	CATSTWVETDTQYF
TRBV7-9	.	TRBD1	TRBJ2-5	TGTGCCAGCAGCTACGGACAGGGCGAGCAGACCCAGTACTTC	CASSYGQGEQTQYF
TRBV6-5	.	TRBD1	TRBJ1-2	TGTGCCAGCAGTTACTCGGGACAGGGAGGTGGAGGCTACACCTTC	CASSYSGQGGGGYTF
TRBV29-1	.	.	TRBJ1-3	TGCAGCGTTGAAAGCTGGGCCGGAAACACCATATATTTT	CSVESWAGNTIYF
TRBV13	.	.	TRBJ2-5	TGTGCCAGCAGCTCGGAGGGACGGAATAGGGAGACCCAGTACTTC	CASSSEGRNRETQYF
TRBV11-3	.	.	TRBJ2-2	TGTGCCATTCCCTGGGACACCTACACCGGGGAGCTGTTTTTT	CAIPWDTYTGELFF
TRBV7-6	.	TRBD1	TRBJ2-2	TGTGCCAGCAGCTTCCCGACAGGGGGTGAAGACACCGGGGAGCTGTTTTTT	CASSFPTGGEDTGELFF
TRBV27	once	.	TRBJ2-5	TGTGCCAGCAGTTCAGGGCAGCAAGAGACCCAGTACTTC	CASSSGQQETQYF
TRBV9	.	TRBD1	TRBJ1-4	TGTGCCAGCAGCGTAAGAGGGGGCTCTGAAAAACTGTTTTTT	CASSVRGGSEKLFF
TRBV7-9	.	.	TRBJ1-1	TGTGCCAGCAGCTTAGGGTGGACTACCGGCACTGAAGCTTTCTTT	CASSLGWTTGTEAFF
TRBV7-9	.	TRBD1	TRBJ1-2	TGTGCCAGCAGCTCCCCCGGGACAGCCTATGGCTACACCTTC	CASSSPGTAYGYTF
TRBV28	.	TRBD1	TRBJ2-1	TGTGCCAGCAGACCGGGGACAGGGTGGGGGGCTGAGCAGTTCTTC	CASRPGTGWGAEQFF
TRBV28	once	.	TRBJ1-2	TGTGCCAGCAGTACAAACTATGGCTACACCTTC	CASSTNYGYTF
TRBV27	.	TRBD2	TRBJ2-7	TGTGCCAGCAGTTTAACTTTCCGGAAGGGACTAGCTGGAGAGCAGTACTTC	CASSLTFRKGLAGEQYF
TRBV7-2	.	.	TRBJ1-1	TGTGCCAGCAGCCCCCGGTTCACTTACACTGAAGCTTTCTTT	CASSPRFTYTEAFF
TRBV4-3	.	TRBD2	TRBJ2-2	TGCGCCAGCAGCCCTAGCGGGAGGGCCTTTAACACCGGGGAGCTGTTTTTT	CASSPSGRAFNTGELFF
TRBV11-2	.	TRBD1	TRBJ2-5	TGTGCCAGCAGCTTGACAGGGTTCCAAGAGACCCAGTACTTC	CASSLTGFQETQYF
TRBV27	few	TRBD1	TRBJ1-1	TGTGCCAGCAGTCTTCAGGGGGCGTTCACTGAAGCTTTCTTT	CASSLQGAFTEAFF
TRBV10-1	.	.	TRBJ1-2	TGCGCCAGCAGTGCACAGGGAGGGTATGGCTACACCTTC	CASSAQGGYGYTF